A single T cell receptor beta chain is shown here with its context. Antigen: not known. The data were obtained in a study of tumor-infiltrating lymphocytes in localized non-small cell lung cancer. This table comes from immunoSEQ multiplex PCR, and its TCRdb copy is limited to in-frame clones, with some not included. The repertoire has 9,000 to 15,000 clones, 67% of them found once; the top ten carry 9.5% to 12%. Notes on the study in general: TCR sequencing covered a subset of patients with enough tissue.

The CDR3 runs to 12 residues. V shed 4 bases and J shed 13 bases, with 14 bases lying between them. The V gene's germline CDR1 is SGHAT and CDR2 FQNNGV. Sequencing input: uninvolved lung tissue not adjacent to the tumor. This chain uses TRBV11-2 with TRBJ2-1; unclear D gene. The source of this sequence is a human donor with non-small cell lung cancer. The CDR3 DNA follows: TGTGCCAGCAGCTCACCCCAATCAACCCAGTTCTTC. Residues: CASSSPQSTQFF. Together with reference TRBV11-2 and TRBJ2-1, the CDR3 gives the full variable domain: EAGVAQSPRYKIIEKRQSVAFWCNPISGHATLYWYQQILGQGPKLLIQFQNNGVVDDSQLPKDRFSAERLKGVDSTLKIQPAKLEDSAVYLCASSSPQSTQFFGPGTRLTVL.